One sample yielded the 25 T cell receptor beta chains listed below, sequenced in a study of T-cell memory formation after mild COVID-19. Each CDR3 protein gets one entry after TCRdb re-called the 5' RACE reads with MiXCR. The sample yields under 450,000 distinct CDR3 sequences, 20% to 30% seen once. The sequencing input was PBMCs or a T cell subset sorted from them (not recorded which). These receptors were taken from an adult woman who had mild COVID-19 (a few samples of this study predate the infection). Cell type and time point are not known.

This clonotype was observed a handful of times. V usage is TRBV3-1 and J usage is TRBJ2-7, with TRBD2 matching 7 bases. V shed 5 bases, J shed 0 bases, and the junction held 13 bases outside the gene matches. This CDR3 contains 17 residues. CDR1 is LGHDT and CDR2 is YNNKEL in the germline V gene (reference sequence). Written as DNA, the CDR3 is TGTGCCAGCAGCTCGATAGCGGGCGATCATTTCTCCTACGAGCAGTACTTC. Protein product: CASSSIAGDHFSYEQYF.

CDR3 DNA: TGTGCCAGCAGTGGACAAAACAATCAGCCCCAGCATTTT. As protein: CASSGQNNQPQHF. The J gene is TRBJ1-5, the V gene TRBV6-1; D call uncertain. V was pared by 4 bases and J by 3 bases, with 7 bases between. The CDR3 runs to 13 residues. CDR1 and CDR2 from the germline V gene are MNHNS and SASEGT.

The rearrangement uses TRBV5-1 and TRBJ2-7; 11 nucleotides line up with TRBD2. In germline, CDR1 is SGHRS, CDR2 YFSETQ. Trimming removed 4 bases from V and 3 bases from J; junction bases left unmatched: 6. This CDR3 has 15 amino acids. The CDR3 DNA reads as TGCGCCAGCAGCAAGTCGACTAGCGGGAACTACGAGCAGTACTTC. This codes for CASSKSTSGNYEQYF.

A few counts support this clonotype. The DNA of the CDR3 is TGTGCCAGCTGCATTCGACAGGGAGGGGAGACCCAGTACTTC. Translating it yields CASCIRQGGETQYF. V gene TRBV12-3 or TRBV12-4 combines with J gene TRBJ2-5; either TRBD1 or TRBD2 may supply D (7 bases each). The CDR3 has 14 amino acids. The ends were cut back, 8 bases at V and 5 bases at J, with 18 bases in the middle.

This clonotype has a count of ten or more. This chain connects TRBV30 to TRBJ2-5, with no clear D. Trimming took off 0 bases at V and 5 bases at J, with 4 bases between the two ends. Germline assignment: CDR1 GTSNPN and CDR2 SVGIG (reference sequence). The CDR3 length is 11 residues. The CDR3 protein is CAWSVEETQYF. As DNA, the CDR3 is TGTGCCTGGAGTGTAGAGGAGACCCAGTACTTC.

The chain is built from TRBV30 and TRBJ2-2; 10 bases map to TRBD1. The V segment lost 3 bases and the J segment 7 bases; nucleotides outside the gene matches: 8. CDR3 length: 15 amino acids. Germline CDR1 GTSNPN, CDR2 SVGIG (reference sequence). DNA for the CDR3: TGTGCCTGGAGGGGAAGGGACAGGGGCGGCGGGGAGCTGTTTTTT. Protein: CAWRGRDRGGGELFF.

This clonotype was observed a handful of times. The rearrangement joins TRBV12-3 or TRBV12-4 to TRBJ1-3; D is unclear. The CDR3 loop spans 15 amino acids. The V end was cut by 3 bases, the J end by 0 bases, with 9 bases between. CDR3 coding DNA: TGTGCCAGCAGTTTGACGGGGAACTCTGGAAACACCATATATTTT. Protein product: CASSLTGNSGNTIYF.

The V gene is TRBV3-1, the J gene TRBJ2-6; 13 nucleotides line up with TRBD2. The V and J ends lost 1 base and 0 bases, in that order; junction bases with no gene match: 6. Germline CDR1 reads LGHDT; CDR2 reads YNNKEL (reference sequence). This CDR3 has 20 residues. For the CDR3, the DNA is TGTGCCAGCAGCCAAGCGTTACTAGCGGGAGGGGACTCTGGGGCCAACGTCCTGACTTTC. Translation gives CASSQALLAGGDSGANVLTF.

V and J are TRBV25-1 and TRBJ2-7; D not certain. The germline V gene encodes CDR1 MGHDK and CDR2 SYGVNS. The V end was cut by 8 bases, the J end by 1 base, with 9 bases between. The CDR3 covers 12 residues. The CDR3: CASHGPSYEQYF. The DNA of the CDR3 is TGTGCCAGCCACGGACCTTCCTACGAGCAGTACTTC.

J is TRBJ1-1 and V is TRBV20-1, with D possibly TRBD1 on 5 matching bases. Trimming cost V 3 bases and J 4 bases, with 24 bases left between them. CDR3 length: 17 residues. Germline CDR1 reads DFQATT; CDR2 reads SNEGSKA (reference sequence). CDR3 in DNA: TGCAGTGCTAGGTATTTTACGATTCGGGCAGGGTTCACTGAAGCTTTCTTT. Translating gives CSARYFTIRAGFTEAFF.

There are many counts of this clonotype. The genes are TRBV5-1 and TRBJ2-2; D gene uncertain. There are 14 residues in the CDR3. CDR1 and CDR2 (germline): SGHRS, YFSETQ. V was shortened by 2 bases and J by 4 bases, with 9 bases between the two germline ends. CDR3 amino acids: CASSFELPTGELFF. In nucleotides, the CDR3 is TGCGCCAGCAGCTTTGAACTCCCCACCGGGGAGCTGTTTTTT.

This clonotype was seen only a few times. The chain uses TRBV7-3 and TRBJ2-3; 9 bases match TRBD2. Germline values: CDR1 SGHTA, CDR2 FQGTGA. Trimming at V came to 1 base and at J to 6 bases, leaving 8 bases not matched to a gene. This CDR3 region has 16 residues. The CDR3 protein is CASSLKGASGVDTQYF. CDR3 DNA: TGTGCCAGCAGCTTAAAAGGCGCTAGCGGGGTCGATACGCAGTATTTT.

In DNA form, the CDR3 reads TGTGCCAGCAGCGTGGGAGCGGGGGGGTCAGATACGCAGTATTTT. Amino acid sequence: CASSVGAGGSDTQYF. The rearrangement uses TRBV11-2 and TRBJ2-3; 10 bases match TRBD2. Germline V gives CDR1 SGHAT, CDR2 FQNNGV. V trimming: 5 bases; J trimming: 4 bases; junction bases outside the gene matches: 6. The CDR3 loop spans 15 amino acids.

This clonotype was detected only a few times. V is TRBV7-9 and J is TRBJ2-7, with a possible D match to TRBD2 (5 bases). The CDR3 contains 14 residues. The germline V and J ends were trimmed by 4 bases and 0 bases, with 10 bases remaining between them. The V gene's germline CDR1 is SEHNR and CDR2 FQNEAQ (reference sequence). In DNA form, the CDR3 reads TGTGCCAGCAGCTCAGGAGGCCCCTCCTACGAGCAGTACTTC. As protein: CASSSGGPSYEQYF.

The chain links TRBV27 to TRBJ2-7, with D possibly TRBD2 on 5 matching bases. Between the trimmed V and J ends, which lost 3 bases and 7 bases, there was a span of 16 bases. Germline CDR1 reads MNHEY; CDR2 reads SMNVEV (reference sequence). This CDR3 is 14 amino acids long. The CDR3, as DNA: TGTGCCAGCAGTTTGAATGTACGCGGAGGTGAGCAGTACTTC. Translated, it gives CASSLNVRGGEQYF.

This sequence joins TRBV12-3 or TRBV12-4 and TRBJ2-1; perhaps D is TRBD1 or TRBD2 (6 bases each). V gave up 8 bases and J gave up 8 bases, with 22 bases separating them. The CDR3 consists of 15 residues. Written as DNA, the CDR3 is TGTGCCAGCGGCCCAAGGGGGGCAGGGACCGATGAGCAGTTCTTC. This codes for CASGPRGAGTDEQFF.

The rearrangement uses TRBV11-3 and TRBJ2-2, with TRBD2 matching 8 bases. Trimming at V came to 5 bases and at J to 6 bases, leaving 11 bases not matched to a gene. This CDR3 has 16 amino acids. The V gene's germline CDR1 is SGHNT and CDR2 YENEEA. The CDR3 DNA follows: TGTGCCAGCAGCCAGCCAGGAGCGGGAGATCCCGGGGAGCTGTTTTTT. Its translation: CASSQPGAGDPGELFF.

This clonotype was detected ten times or more. This rearrangement joins TRBV7-8 to TRBJ1-1, with D possibly matching TRBD1 (5 bases). The CDR3 length is 17 residues. CDR1 and CDR2 from the germline V gene are SGHVS and FQNEAQ. Trimming took off 5 bases at V and 2 bases at J, with 21 bases between the two ends. CDR3 nucleotide sequence: TGTGCCAGCAGCCCAAACTTCCGGGACTCCTTAAACACTGAAGCTTTCTTT. It specifies CASSPNFRDSLNTEAFF.

This clonotype showed up just once. The chain uses TRBV2 and TRBJ1-3, with D unclear. In germline, CDR1 is SNHLY, CDR2 FYNNEI. V shed 3 bases and J shed 2 bases, with 2 bases lying between them. This CDR3 comprises 12 residues. The CDR3 is CASSETGNTIYF. Written as DNA, the CDR3 is TGTGCCAGCAGTGAGACTGGAAACACCATATATTTT. The full variable domain, its missing parts supplied by reference TRBV2 and TRBJ1-3, is EPEVTQTPSHQVTQMGQEVILRCVPISNHLYFYWYRQILGQKVEFLVSFYNNEISEKSEIFDDQFSVERPDGSNFTLKIRSTKLEDSAMYFCASSETGNTIYFGEGSWLTVV.

The V call is TRBV5-5, the J call TRBJ1-2, with D unclear. Per the germline V gene, CDR1 is SGHKS and CDR2 is YYEKEE (reference sequence). The CDR3 consists of 15 residues. Trimming cost V 0 bases and J 2 bases, with 11 bases left between them. Here the CDR3 reads CASSLVGESNYGYTF. Written as DNA, the CDR3 is TGTGCCAGCAGCTTGGTCGGTGAATCGAACTATGGCTACACCTTC.

This chain connects TRBV6-4 to TRBJ1-2, with unresolved D. Germline V CDR1 and CDR2: MRHNA, SNTAGT. The ends were cut back, 6 bases at V and 2 bases at J, with 7 bases in the middle. This CDR3 comprises 12 residues. CDR3 nucleotide sequence: TGTGCCAGCAGGGGCGAAAACTATGGCTACACCTTC. Amino acids: CASRGENYGYTF.

This clonotype was observed a handful of times. The chain has TRBV13 and TRBJ2-7, with 10 bases aligning to TRBD2. The V segment lost 7 bases and the J segment 5 bases; nucleotides outside the gene matches: 8. The germline V gene encodes CDR1 PRHDT and CDR2 FYEKMQ (reference sequence). This CDR3 is built from 14 residues. CDR3 sequence: CASTDGTSDDEQYF. CDR3 sequence (DNA): TGTGCCAGCACCGACGGGACTAGCGACGACGAGCAGTACTTC.

V is TRBV5-1 and J is TRBJ2-7, with 8 positions matching TRBD2. The CDR3 runs to 14 residues. Germline V gene sequence: CDR1 SGHRS, CDR2 YFSETQ. V dropped 4 bases and J dropped 3; count of bases not matched to a gene: 6. CDR3 residues: CASSKREPGYEQYF. CDR3 coding DNA: TGCGCCAGCAGCAAGCGGGAGCCCGGCTACGAGCAGTACTTC. The entire variable domain, with the rest obtained from reference TRBV5-1 and TRBJ2-7, is as follows: KAGVTQTPRYLIKTRGQQVTLSCSPISGHRSVSWYQQTPGQGLQFLFEYFSETQRNKGNFPGRFSGRQFSNSRSEMNVSTLELGDSALYLCASSKREPGYEQYFGPGTRLTVT.

This clonotype appeared a few times. The genes are TRBV5-1 and TRBJ2-7, with 7 bases fitting TRBD1. With 5 bases clipped from V and 5 bases from J, the junction kept 10 bases outside the gene matches. Per the germline V gene, CDR1 is SGHRS and CDR2 is YFSETQ. The CDR3 totals 14 residues. This CDR3 is CASRASTGTHEQYF. CDR3 nucleotides: TGCGCCAGCAGAGCCTCGACAGGGACCCACGAGCAGTACTTC.

This clonotype was recorded a few times. The DNA for the CDR3 is TGTGCCAGCAGTAAGGGGACGGTCGGGGAGCTGTTTTTT. Its protein product is CASSKGTVGELFF. This chain joins TRBV27 and TRBJ2-2, with D possibly called TRBD1 or TRBD2 (5 bases each). The CDR3 covers 13 residues. Trimming shortened V by 5 bases and J by 7 bases, and 11 bases separated the two germline ends. The germline gives CDR1 MNHEY, CDR2 SMNVEV (reference sequence).